This T cell receptor (beta chain) was captured by sequencing in a study of CD8 T cells in ankylosing spondylitis. Study-wide points: Blood of patients with ankylosing spondylitis appeared to be characterized by a TCR beta motif of seven or eight highly homologous variants.

This clonotype was counted only a few times. Its antigen is undetermined. CDR1 and CDR2 from the germline V gene are MGHRA and YSYEKL. The CDR3 has 12 residues. Trimming shortened V by 8 bases and J by 5 bases, and 12 bases separated the two germline ends. Quantitative 5'-RACE with molecular barcodes generated TCR beta libraries. From the 5' RACE reads, TCRdb called clonotypes with MiXCR, one entry per CDR3 protein. This sample has about 220,000 distinct CDR3 sequences, with 15% to 20% found just once. Material for sequencing was blood, either unsorted or a sorted T cell fraction (not recorded which). This TCR was sampled from a male donor with ankylosing spondylitis. The chain employs TRBV4-1 and TRBJ1-1; D not resolved. CDR3 DNA: TGCGCCAGCGTTGGGGTGGGGACTGAAGCTTTCTTT. Residues: CASVGVGTEAFF.